The next 21 T cell receptor beta chains were all read from a single sample in a study of blood T cell repertoires in COVID-19. Data came from immunoSEQ multiplex PCR; TCRdb stores just in-frame clones and leaves some out. Here the sample spans around 260,000 clones, approximately 84% being singletons. Material: peripheral blood. These receptors were taken from a person aged 65 to 79 with COVID-19, enrolled during active disease.

This clone appeared once. The chain uses TRBV9 and TRBJ2-2, with 7 bases fitting TRBD1. V shed 0 bases, J shed 2 bases, and the junction held 4 bases outside the gene matches. The CDR3 totals 16 residues. Germline V gives CDR1 SGDLS, CDR2 YYNGEE. The DNA of the CDR3 is TGTGCCAGCAGCGTAGGAGGGGGCGGAAACACCGGGGAGCTGTTTTTT. This sequence encodes CASSVGGGGNTGELFF.

The chain carries TRBV6-4 and TRBJ2-4; a weak D match, TRBD1 (6 bases). The germline gives CDR1 MRHNA, CDR2 SNTAGT. V gave up 1 base and J gave up 0 bases, with 22 bases separating them. This CDR3 is built from 20 residues. The CDR3, as DNA: TGTGCCAGCAGTGACTGCTGTGGACAGACTACTCAGATAGCCAAAAACATTCAGTACTTC. Translation: CASSDCCGQTTQIAKNIQYF.

This clone appeared once. The chain carries TRBV4-1 and TRBJ2-1; 9 positions match TRBD2. V gave up 6 bases and J gave up 6 bases; unmatched junction bases: 6. CDR3 length: 14 residues. The germline V gene has CDR1 MGHRA and CDR2 YSYEKL. This CDR3 reads CASRSLAGTNEQFF. CDR3 nucleotide sequence: TGCGCCAGCAGGAGTCTAGCGGGGACCAATGAGCAGTTCTTC.

This clone was observed a handful of times. This chain connects TRBV13 to TRBJ2-3; TRBD2 matches at 11 bases. Germline V gene sequence: CDR1 PRHDT, CDR2 FYEKMQ (reference sequence). This CDR3 spans 17 amino acids. Trimming cost V 1 base and J 3 bases; bases outside gene matches: 6. Written as DNA, the CDR3 is TGTGCCAGCAGCTTAGCGGTAGCGGGAGGGCTGACAGATACGCAGTATTTT. This translates into CASSLAVAGGLTDTQYF. Using reference TRBV13 and TRBJ2-3 for the parts outside the CDR3, the full variable domain is AAGVIQSPRHLIKEKRETATLKCYPIPRHDTVYWYQQGPGQDPQFLISFYEKMQSDKGSIPDRFSAQQFSDYHSELNMSSLELGDSALYFCASSLAVAGGLTDTQYFGPGTRLTVL.

On this clone: In the same sample, other DNA sequences code for this CDR3. This chain uses TRBV5-1 with TRBJ2-7; weak D call: TRBD1 (5 bases). The germline V gene has CDR1 SGHRS and CDR2 YFSETQ. Trimming removed 6 bases from V and 2 bases from J, with 15 bases in between. The CDR3 is 14 residues long. CDR3 in amino acids: CASTPGQGPYEQYF. CDR3 sequence (DNA): TGCGCCAGCACCCCCGGGCAGGGTCCCTACGAGCAGTACTTC. The variable domain in full, completed from reference TRBV5-1 and TRBJ2-7, reads KAGVTQTPRYLIKTRGQQVTLSCSPISGHRSVSWYQQTPGQGLQFLFEYFSETQRNKGNFPGRFSGRQFSNSRSEMNVSTLELGDSALYLCASTPGQGPYEQYFGPGTRLTVT.

The gene calls are TRBV5-1 and TRBJ2-7; 7 positions match TRBD1. The length of the CDR3 is 17 residues. Per the germline V gene, CDR1 is SGHRS and CDR2 is YFSETQ. V dropped 5 bases and J dropped 1; count of bases not matched to a gene: 15. The CDR3 protein is CASSSAPRQGKSYEQYF. In DNA, the CDR3 is TGCGCCAGCAGTTCCGCCCCTCGACAGGGAAAATCCTACGAGCAGTACTTC.

The chain is built from TRBV7-9 and TRBJ2-1, with 10 nucleotides matching TRBD2. Germline V CDR1 and CDR2: SEHNR, FQNEAQ (reference sequence). This CDR3 is 15 amino acids long. Trimming cost V 2 bases and J 9 bases; bases outside gene matches: 7. DNA of the CDR3: TGTGCCAGCAGCTTAATAAGCGGGAGGGCCTCTGAGCAGTTCTTC. Amino acid sequence: CASSLISGRASEQFF. Filled out from reference TRBV7-9 and TRBJ2-1, the complete variable domain reads DTGVSQNPRHKITKRGQNVTFRCDPISEHNRLYWYRQTLGQGPEFLTYFQNEAQLEKSRLLSDRFSAERPKGSFSTLEIQRTEQGDSAMYLCASSLISGRASEQFFGPGTRLTVL.

The chain is built from TRBV7-8 and TRBJ2-5; TRBD1 aligns across 7 bases. V dropped 5 bases and J dropped 5; count of bases not matched to a gene: 8. The CDR3 runs 14 residues. Germline CDR1 and CDR2: SGHVS and FQNEAQ. The CDR3 region has the DNA TGTGCCAGCAGCATCGGGACAGCCCGGGAGACCCAGTACTTC. Amino acid sequence: CASSIGTARETQYF.

This rearrangement joins TRBV7-2 to TRBJ1-1, with D possibly TRBD1 on 5 matching bases. This CDR3 has 15 amino acids. The V end lost 2 bases, the J end lost 10 bases, and 20 bases lay between the germline ends. The germline CDR1 and CDR2 sequences are SGHTA and FQGNSA. The CDR3 coding sequence is TGTGCCAGCAGCTTAACAATTCGGGGGAATCGGGGAGCTTTCTTT. As protein: CASSLTIRGNRGAFF.

CDR3 DNA sequence: TGTGCCAGCTCAACCAACGGGATGAATTCACCCCTCCACTTT. It translates to CASSTNGMNSPLHF. The rearrangement uses TRBV18 and TRBJ1-6; no firm D call. The V and J ends lost 5 bases and 7 bases respectively, with 12 bases between them. The CDR3 contains 14 residues. Germline CDR1 is KGHSH and CDR2 is LQKENI.

This clone came up once. The gene calls are TRBV7-6 and TRBJ2-3; D is perhaps TRBD2 (6 bases). The V gene's germline CDR1 is SGHVS and CDR2 FNYEAQ. The CDR3 is made up of 15 amino acids. Trimming shortened V by 3 bases and J by 1 base, and 11 bases separated the two germline ends. The CDR3 spells CASSFSGTRTDTQYF. As DNA, the CDR3 is TGTGCCAGCAGCTTTAGCGGTACTCGCACAGATACGCAGTATTTT.

The chain is built from TRBV7-9 and TRBJ2-1; the D gene is possibly TRBD2 (6 bases). The CDR3 spans 16 residues. From germline, CDR1 is SEHNR and CDR2 FQNEAQ (reference sequence). V lost 1 base and J lost 2, with 12 bases in between. The CDR3 sequence: CASSLVGGPTYNEQFF. The CDR3 DNA reads TGTGCCAGCAGCTTAGTTGGAGGGCCGACCTACAATGAGCAGTTCTTC.

The J gene is TRBJ2-1, the V gene TRBV7-9; TRBD2 matches at 11 bases. The CDR3 is made up of 18 amino acids. The V gene end was trimmed by 7 bases and the J gene end by 7 bases; junction bases not matched to a gene: 18. Germline values: CDR1 SEHNR, CDR2 FQNEAQ (reference sequence). For the CDR3, the DNA is TGTGCCAGCACCAAGGCGGAATCGCTAGCGGGGGGCCGGAATGAGCAGTTCTTC. Translated, it gives CASTKAESLAGGRNEQFF.

This chain connects TRBV27 to TRBJ2-3, with 9 nucleotides matching TRBD1. Germline trimming cut 1 base from V and 4 bases from J; bases unmatched to any gene: 12. From germline, CDR1 is MNHEY and CDR2 SMNVEV (reference sequence). This CDR3 has 18 amino acids. The CDR3 protein is CASSLFGPTGGTSDTQYF. The CDR3 coding sequence is TGTGCCAGCAGTTTATTTGGACCGACAGGGGGTACCTCAGATACGCAGTATTTT.

V usage is TRBV6-1 and J usage is TRBJ1-3; D ambiguous. The CDR3 is made up of 14 amino acids. From germline, CDR1 is MNHNS and CDR2 SASEGT. The V and J ends lost 3 bases and 0 bases respectively, with 6 bases between them. The CDR3 here is CASSEGYSGNTIYF. The CDR3 bases are TGTGCCAGCAGTGAGGGCTACTCTGGAAACACCATATATTTT.

The chain is built from TRBV3-1 (or the pseudogene TRBV3-2) and TRBJ2-7; TRBD1 matches 10 bases. In germline, CDR1 is LGHDT, CDR2 YNNKEL (reference sequence). The J segment lost 2 bases and the V segment lost 4 bases, leaving 14 bases of the junction unmatched. The CDR3 covers 18 residues. CDR3 protein: CASSRNPGTGVTTYEQYF. CDR3 nucleotide sequence: TGTGCCAGCAGCCGCAACCCCGGGACAGGGGTTACCACCTACGAGCAGTACTTC.

This clone has just a few counts. The chain recombines TRBV7-3 with TRBJ2-1, with 14 bases that match TRBD2. Trimming cost V 5 bases and J 5 bases; bases outside gene matches: 5. From germline, CDR1 is SGHTA and CDR2 FQGTGA. CDR3 length: 16 residues. The CDR3 loop is CASSATSGRANNEQFF. Written as DNA, the CDR3 is TGTGCCAGCAGCGCGACTAGCGGGAGGGCCAACAATGAGCAGTTCTTC.

The CDR3 protein is CASSLLDRVSAKNIQYF. CDR3 sequence (DNA): TGTGCCAGCAGCTTATTGGACAGGGTTAGTGCCAAAAACATTCAGTACTTC. The genes are TRBV7-8 and TRBJ2-4, with TRBD1 matching over 8 bases. J gave up 1 base and V 2 bases, and 7 bases lay outside the gene matches. The CDR3 totals 17 residues. Per the germline V gene, CDR1 is SGHVS and CDR2 is FQNEAQ.

The rearrangement links TRBV28 to TRBJ1-2; maybe TRBD1 (6 bases). V was cut by 5 bases and J by 4 bases, with 14 bases left in between. Germline CDR1 reads MDHEN; CDR2 reads SYDVKM. CDR3 length: 14 residues. CDR3 in amino acids: CASSSQGSGYGYTF. DNA for the CDR3: TGTGCCAGCAGTAGCCAGGGGTCGGGCTATGGCTACACCTTC.

The chain recombines TRBV5-6 with TRBJ1-3; D not resolved. This CDR3 has 15 residues. Per germline, CDR1 SGHDT and CDR2 YYEEEE. The ends were cut back, 2 bases at V and 1 base at J, with 10 bases in the middle. CDR3 DNA sequence: TGTGCCAGCAGCTTTTTAGAGGGTTCTGGAAACACCATATATTTT. Its translation: CASSFLEGSGNTIYF.

The rearrangement joins TRBV5-4 to TRBJ2-3; D call uncertain. The CDR3 is 13 amino acids. V lost 4 bases and J 2 bases, leaving 8 bases between the germline ends. CDR1 and CDR2 from the germline V gene are SGHNT and YYREEE (reference sequence). The CDR3 protein is CASSPPVTDTQYF. The CDR3 DNA is TGTGCCAGCAGCCCCCCGGTCACAGATACGCAGTATTTT.